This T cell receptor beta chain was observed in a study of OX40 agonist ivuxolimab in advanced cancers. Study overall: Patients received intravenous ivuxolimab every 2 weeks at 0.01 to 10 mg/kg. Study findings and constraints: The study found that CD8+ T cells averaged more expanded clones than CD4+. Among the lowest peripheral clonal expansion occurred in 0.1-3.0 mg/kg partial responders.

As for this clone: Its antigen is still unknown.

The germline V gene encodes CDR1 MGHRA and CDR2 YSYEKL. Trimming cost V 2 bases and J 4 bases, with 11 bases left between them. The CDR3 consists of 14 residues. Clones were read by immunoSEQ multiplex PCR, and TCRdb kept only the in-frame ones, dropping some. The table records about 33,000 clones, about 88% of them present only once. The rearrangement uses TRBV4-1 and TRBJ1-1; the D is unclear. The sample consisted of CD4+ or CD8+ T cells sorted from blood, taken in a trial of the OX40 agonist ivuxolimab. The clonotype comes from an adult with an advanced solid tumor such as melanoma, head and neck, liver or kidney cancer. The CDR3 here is CASSQSRGSTEAFF. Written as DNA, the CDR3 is TGCGCCAGCAGCCAATCCCGTGGGAGCACTGAAGCTTTCTTT.